The clone carrying this T cell receptor (beta chain) was picked up a small number of times. Its antigen is as yet unknown. Combining a sample-barcoded 5' primer with a J-beta primer mix, a second PCR ran for roughly 7 to 11 cycles. TCRdb reprocessed the 5' RACE reads via MiXCR and lists one record per CDR3 protein. The sample holds 870,000 or so distinct CDR3 sequences; more than 25% are singletons and the top ten take 15% to 20%. This specimen comes from a study of blood T cells in healthy people across ages. Overall study context: Template switching picked up about one barcoded beta molecule for each two T cells. Overall study findings and caveats: Compared with aged donors, long-lived donors showed fewer expanded clones, suggesting selection. With naive T cell percentage, TCR beta diversity showed a strong correlation. Among T cells, TCR beta diversity per million cells dropped roughly linearly as age rose.

V lost 1 base and J lost 4, with 11 bases in between. Germline values: CDR1 SNHLY, CDR2 FYNNEI. CDR3 length equals 15 residues. Sequences were obtained from blood. This rearrangement joins TRBV2 to TRBJ2-1; D remains ambiguous. This sequence originates from an elderly woman in good health. In DNA, the CDR3 is TGTGCCAGCAGTGAAGGGTTAGGAAGATACAATGAGCAGTTCTTC. Translating it yields CASSEGLGRYNEQFF. Full variable domain (outside the CDR3, taken from reference TRBV2 and TRBJ2-1): EPEVTQTPSHQVTQMGQEVILRCVPISNHLYFYWYRQILGQKVEFLVSFYNNEISEKSEIFDDQFSVERPDGSNFTLKIRSTKLEDSAMYFCASSEGLGRYNEQFFGPGTRLTVL.